This is a list of T cell receptor beta chains from one sample in a study of T cell responses to AZD1222 COVID-19 vaccine. Clones were sequenced by immunoSEQ multiplex PCR, and TCRdb holds only the in-frame ones, with some missing. There are some 140,000 clones in the sample; about 94% occur only once, and 5% to 6.5% lies in the top ten. Specimen: peripheral blood, collected on day 0 of AZD1222 vaccination. These receptors originate from an adult in good health. Both conserved end residues are part of each CDR3. Fields, in order: D gene, CDR3 length, clone size, J gene, V gene, CDR3 protein, CDR3 DNA. A D gene is named only where the DNA matches it firmly. Size tells how often a clone was seen (once, few, many) or the class of an expanded clone, and some rows leave it out.

d_gene: TRBD1; len: 13; abundance: -; j_gene: TRBJ2-7; v_gene: TRBV28; CDR3aa: CASKRTGTYEQYF; CDR3nt: TGTGCCAGCAAGAGGACAGGGACCTACGAGCAGTACTTC
d_gene: -; len: 14; abundance: -; j_gene: TRBJ2-3; v_gene: TRBV5-1; CDR3aa: CASHLGLSTDTQYF; CDR3nt: TGCGCCAGTCACCTGGGTTTGAGCACAGATACGCAGTATTTT
d_gene: -; len: 13; abundance: -; j_gene: TRBJ1-6; v_gene: TRBV27; CDR3aa: CASSLGVFSPLHF; CDR3nt: TGTGCCAGCAGTTTGGGAGTTTTTTCACCCCTCCACTTT
d_gene: -; len: 17; abundance: -; j_gene: TRBJ1-1; v_gene: TRBV7-9; CDR3aa: CASSIRGPLFLNTEAFF; CDR3nt: TGTGCCAGCAGCATCCGGGGCCCTCTCTTCTTGAACACTGAAGCTTTCTTT
d_gene: -; len: 16; abundance: -; j_gene: TRBJ2-1; v_gene: TRBV9; CDR3aa: CASRRRRQVGGYEQFF; CDR3nt: TGTGCCAGCAGGCGTAGGAGACAGGTTGGGGGGTATGAGCAGTTCTTC
d_gene: -; len: 12; abundance: few; j_gene: TRBJ2-7; v_gene: TRBV4-1; CDR3aa: CASSQDSFEQYF; CDR3nt: TGCGCCAGCAGCCAAGACTCTTTCGAGCAGTACTTC
d_gene: TRBD2; len: 18; abundance: -; j_gene: TRBJ2-2; v_gene: TRBV9; CDR3aa: CASSVSPSGGARARELFF; CDR3nt: TGTGCCAGCAGCGTAAGCCCTAGCGGGGGGGCGAGGGCCCGGGAGCTGTTTTTT
d_gene: TRBD2; len: 15; abundance: -; j_gene: TRBJ2-1; v_gene: TRBV5-1; CDR3aa: CASSSGTSGSNEQFF; CDR3nt: TGCGCCAGCAGCTCCGGGACTAGCGGGAGCAATGAGCAGTTCTTC
d_gene: -; len: 17; abundance: -; j_gene: TRBJ1-3; v_gene: TRBV25-1; CDR3aa: CASSEYFGDGSGNTIYF; CDR3nt: TGTGCCAGCAGTGAATATTTCGGGGACGGCTCTGGAAACACCATATATTTT
d_gene: TRBD1; len: 15; abundance: -; j_gene: TRBJ2-5; v_gene: TRBV5-4; CDR3aa: CASSQGTALRETQYF; CDR3nt: TGTGCCAGCAGCCAAGGGACAGCCCTCAGAGAGACCCAGTACTTC
d_gene: -; len: 14; abundance: few; j_gene: TRBJ1-2; v_gene: TRBV7-2; CDR3aa: CASSPGGGIIGYTF; CDR3nt: TGTGCCAGCAGCCCCGGCGGGGGAATTATTGGCTACACCTTC
d_gene: TRBD1; len: 16; abundance: -; j_gene: TRBJ1-2; v_gene: TRBV28; CDR3aa: CASSSAGTGGPYGYTF; CDR3nt: TGTGCCAGCAGTTCCGCCGGGACAGGGGGACCCTATGGCTACACCTTC
d_gene: -; len: 12; abundance: -; j_gene: TRBJ1-1; v_gene: TRBV6-1; CDR3aa: CASSEVFTEAFF; CDR3nt: TGTGCCAGCAGTGAGGTTTTCACTGAAGCTTTCTTT
d_gene: -; len: 15; abundance: -; j_gene: TRBJ1-1; v_gene: TRBV7-9; CDR3aa: CASNPATGMNTEAFF; CDR3nt: TGTGCCAGCAACCCAGCCACAGGAATGAACACTGAAGCTTTCTTT
d_gene: -; len: 13; abundance: -; j_gene: TRBJ1-2; v_gene: TRBV7-2; CDR3aa: CASSLFGEYGYTF; CDR3nt: TGTGCCAGCAGCTTATTTGGCGAATATGGCTACACCTTC
d_gene: -; len: 16; abundance: -; j_gene: TRBJ1-2; v_gene: TRBV4-1; CDR3aa: CASSPGRAEHGYGYTF; CDR3nt: TGCGCCAGCAGCCCCGGGAGGGCCGAGCATGGCTATGGCTACACCTTC
d_gene: -; len: 13; abundance: -; j_gene: TRBJ1-5; v_gene: TRBV15; CDR3aa: CATSRGGVQPQHF; CDR3nt: TGTGCCACCAGCAGAGGAGGGGTCCAGCCCCAGCATTTT
d_gene: -; len: 14; abundance: -; j_gene: TRBJ1-1; v_gene: TRBV6-5; CDR3aa: CASSYGQPNTEAFF; CDR3nt: TGTGCCAGCAGTTATGGGCAGCCGAACACTGAAGCTTTCTTT
d_gene: -; len: 15; abundance: -; j_gene: TRBJ2-5; v_gene: TRBV7-2; CDR3aa: CASSLVAGQSETQYF; CDR3nt: TGTGCCAGCAGCTTAGTGGCTGGACAGAGTGAGACCCAGTACTTC
d_gene: -; len: 18; abundance: -; j_gene: TRBJ1-2; v_gene: TRBV23-1; CDR3aa: CASSPPLCLQSTYFGYTF; CDR3nt: TGCGCCAGCAGTCCCCCCTTATGTTTACAATCCACCTATTTCGGCTACACCTTC
d_gene: -; len: 16; abundance: -; j_gene: TRBJ1-3; v_gene: TRBV13; CDR3aa: CASSLGRKRAGNTIYF; CDR3nt: TGTGCCAGCAGCTTAGGTCGGAAACGCGCTGGAAACACCATATATTTT
d_gene: TRBD1; len: 16; abundance: -; j_gene: TRBJ1-2; v_gene: TRBV5-5; CDR3aa: CASSMTGRSANYGYTF; CDR3nt: TGTGCCAGCAGCATGACAGGGCGCTCAGCTAACTATGGCTACACCTTC
d_gene: TRBD1; len: 14; abundance: few; j_gene: TRBJ1-5; v_gene: TRBV28; CDR3aa: CATTRDRGHQPQHF; CDR3nt: TGTGCCACCACCCGGGACAGGGGTCATCAGCCCCAGCATTTT
d_gene: -; len: 13; abundance: -; j_gene: TRBJ2-7; v_gene: TRBV27; CDR3aa: CASSLRPAGEQYF; CDR3nt: TGTGCCAGCAGTCTCCGACCCGCGGGGGAGCAGTACTTC
d_gene: -; len: 14; abundance: -; j_gene: TRBJ2-2; v_gene: TRBV7-3; CDR3aa: CASSLTWATGELFF; CDR3nt: TGTGCCAGCAGCTTAACCTGGGCCACCGGGGAGCTGTTTTTT
d_gene: -; len: 14; abundance: -; j_gene: TRBJ2-1; v_gene: TRBV4-1; CDR3aa: CASSQYDRYNEQFF; CDR3nt: TGCGCCAGCAGCCAATACGACAGATACAATGAGCAGTTCTTC
d_gene: -; len: 12; abundance: few; j_gene: TRBJ2-7; v_gene: TRBV6-2/TRBV6-3; CDR3aa: CASSWGDGEQYF; CDR3nt: TGTGCCAGCAGTTGGGGGGACGGCGAGCAGTACTTC
d_gene: TRBD1; len: 14; abundance: -; j_gene: TRBJ1-1; v_gene: TRBV5-4; CDR3aa: CASSYGQGNTEAFF; CDR3nt: TGTGCCAGCAGCTATGGACAGGGGAACACTGAAGCTTTCTTT
d_gene: -; len: 13; abundance: once; j_gene: TRBJ1-6; v_gene: TRBV11-2; CDR3aa: CASSLVYNSPLHF; CDR3nt: TGTGCCAGCAGCTTAGTATATAATTCACCCCTCCACTTT